Following are 10 T cell receptor beta chains from one sample sequenced in a study of spatial heterogeneity in lung cancer. Time point: sample taken at primary tumor resection. These receptors have no known antigen. Points from the study as a whole: Mutation counts in tumors were tracked by counts of expanded intratumoral alpha and beta TCRs.

TCRdb itself ran the 5' RACE reads through MiXCR, one entry per CDR3 protein. The repertoire holds 14,000 or so distinct CDR3 sequences, approximately 4.8% seen once, with 18% in the top ten. Here the sequenced sample was lung tumor tissue, taken at surgery. The receptors were sampled from a female donor with early-stage non-small cell lung cancer.

This clonotype has ten or more counts. The library was designed around alpha chains, so this beta chain is a stray read whose abundance carries little weight. This chain joins TRBV7-8 and TRBJ2-7, with 12 bases lining up with TRBD1. Germline CDR1 SGHVS, CDR2 FQNEAQ. The ends lost 5 bases at V and 0 bases at J; junction bases unmatched: 5. This CDR3 is 16 amino acids long. The CDR3 sequence is CASSPGTGGLSYEQYF. The CDR3 DNA reads as TGTGCCAGCAGCCCCGGGACAGGGGGCCTCTCCTACGAGCAGTACTTC.

This clonotype was picked up many times. This beta chain came through as a stray read in a library set up for alpha chains, and its size says little. CDR3 region: CASSSRETQGSDTQYF. CDR3 sequence (DNA): TGCGCCAGCAGCTCTCGGGAGACCCAGGGGTCAGATACGCAGTATTTT. This chain uses TRBV4-1 with TRBJ2-3; either TRBD1 or TRBD2 may supply D (6 bases each). CDR3 length: 16 residues. Germline assignment: CDR1 MGHRA and CDR2 YSYEKL. V was pared by 5 bases and J by 4 bases, with 19 bases between.

This clonotype was observed at least ten times. This beta chain is an off-target read within a library intended for alpha chains, so its frequency means little. V and J are TRBV29-1 and TRBJ1-1, with 8 bases lining up with TRBD1. With V trimmed by 4 bases and J by 5 bases, 9 bases remained unmatched. The CDR3 runs 14 residues. Per germline, CDR1 SQVTM and CDR2 ANQGSEA. The CDR3, as DNA: TGCAGCGTTGCCCGGGACAGGAGGGGGACTGAAGCTTTCTTT. Protein: CSVARDRRGTEAFF.

This clonotype was counted many times. This beta chain was picked up by a library intended for alpha chains and is off target, so its count carries little meaning. The chain carries TRBV5-4 and TRBJ1-2, with D perhaps matching TRBD1 (6 bases). CDR3 size: 14 residues. The germline gives CDR1 SGHNT, CDR2 YYREEE (reference sequence). V lost 4 bases to trimming and J lost 3 bases, with 13 bases between them. CDR3 coding DNA: TGTGCCAGCAGCATATCAGGGGTCGACTATGGCTACACCTTC. It specifies CASSISGVDYGYTF. The whole variable domain, remainder taken from reference TRBV5-4 and TRBJ1-2, is ETGVTQSPTHLIKTRGQQVTLRCSSQSGHNTVSWYQQALGQGPQFIFQYYREEENGRGNFPPRFSGLQFPNYSSELNVNALELDDSALYLCASSISGVDYGYTFGSGTRLTVV.

This clonotype has at least ten counts. This beta chain appears as a stray read in a library generated for alpha chains; its size is not informative. The genes are TRBV28 and TRBJ2-5; tentative D call: TRBD1 (5 bases). The germline CDR1 and CDR2 sequences are MDHEN and SYDVKM. Trimming shortened V by 6 bases and J by 5 bases, and 16 bases separated the two germline ends. CDR3 length: 14 amino acids. CDR3 amino acids: CASSWNFRVETQYF. The CDR3 nucleotides read TGTGCCAGCAGCTGGAACTTCAGGGTTGAGACCCAGTACTTC.

About this clonotype: With the library built for alpha chains, this beta chain is off target and its frequency is not meaningful. The V gene is TRBV6-1, the J gene TRBJ1-6, with 9 bases aligning to TRBD1. The CDR3 totals 16 residues. In germline, CDR1 is MNHNS, CDR2 SASEGT. Trimming took 4 bases from V and 7 from J; bases not matched to a gene: 8. The CDR3 protein is CASSVRAGTGNSPLHF. CDR3 DNA: TGTGCCAGCAGTGTCAGGGCCGGGACAGGGAATTCACCCCTCCACTTT.

With regard to this clonotype: Within a library made for alpha chains, this beta chain is off target, and its count is uninformative. This chain uses TRBV20-1 with TRBJ2-4; tentatively, D is TRBD1 (6 bases). Per the germline V gene, CDR1 is DFQATT and CDR2 is SNEGSKA (reference sequence). The CDR3 loop spans 15 amino acids. V lost 3 bases and J 7 bases, leaving 19 bases between the germline ends. The CDR3 spells CSASYPARGENIQYF. CDR3 bases: TGCAGTGCTAGCTACCCTGCCAGGGGCGAGAACATTCAGTACTTC.

This clonotype was seen ten or more times. This beta chain is a stray sequence in a library constructed for alpha chains; its clone size is not meaningful. The CDR3 nucleotides are TGCAGCGTTGGCCAGGGATCCTATGGCTACACCTTC. Its protein product is CSVGQGSYGYTF. The chain employs TRBV29-1 and TRBJ1-2; D possibly corresponds to TRBD1 (5 bases). Germline lookup yields CDR1 SQVTM and CDR2 ANQGSEA. The CDR3 totals 12 residues. The ends were cut back, 4 bases at V and 4 bases at J, with 10 bases in the middle.

In its sample, this clonotype was seen many times. This beta chain turned up in a library designed for alpha chains; as an off-target read, its abundance says little. The rearrangement joins TRBV15 to TRBJ1-1; D is undetermined. V was trimmed by 0 bases and J by 1 base, leaving 3 bases between them. Germline CDR1 reads LNHNV; CDR2 reads YYDKDF (reference sequence). This CDR3 spans 13 amino acids. The DNA of the CDR3 is TGTGCCACCAGCAGAGAGGCGAACACTGAAGCTTTCTTT. Translating it yields CATSREANTEAFF. The variable domain in full, with the rest retrieved from reference TRBV15 and TRBJ1-1, is DAMVIQNPRYQVTQFGKPVTLSCSQTLNHNVMYWYQQKSSQAPKLLFHYYDKDFNNEADTPDNFQSRRPNTSFCFLDIRSPGLGDTAMYLCATSREANTEAFFGQGTRLTVV.

This clonotype was detected many times. A library made for alpha chains picked up this beta chain off target, so its size means little. The chain uses TRBV2 and TRBJ2-1; TRBD2 agrees at 15 bases. The CDR3 sequence is 17 residues long. J gave up 0 bases and V 6 bases, and 3 bases lay outside the gene matches. Germline V gene data show CDR1 as SNHLY and CDR2 as FYNNEI. The chain's CDR3 is CASSGLAGGSSYNEQFF. For the CDR3, the DNA is TGTGCCAGCAGCGGACTAGCGGGGGGGAGCTCCTACAATGAGCAGTTCTTC.